This record concerns one T cell receptor beta chain sequence. The antigen remains unidentified. The entry originates in a study of cytomegalovirus exposure and HLA in healthy donors. Study-level information: In an early release, HLA-typed donors contributed 80 million to 95 million unique TCR sequences. Study-level findings and limits: CMV serostatus stood as the only immune exposure information on hand.

Between the trimmed V and J ends, which lost 2 bases and 9 bases, there was a span of 15 bases. The CDR3 has 14 amino acids. Germline values: CDR1 SGHDT, CDR2 YYEEEE. Vbeta (60) and Jbeta (13) primers were used in the PCR. Clones were read by immunoSEQ multiplex PCR, and TCRdb kept only the in-frame ones, dropping some. The sample carries around 150,000 clones, approximately 80% recorded once. The source of this sequence is a man younger than 35 in good health and CMV-seropositive. The sample taken for sequencing was PBMCs. This chain uses TRBV5-6 with TRBJ2-1; tentative D call: TRBD2 (5 bases). The CDR3 bases are TGTGCCAGCAGCTTCCTAGCCCAGGCCAGTGAGCAGTTCTTC. This translates into CASSFLAQASEQFF.